The 21 T cell receptor beta chains listed next were all sequenced from one sample in a study of radiotherapy plus CTLA-4 blockade in lung cancer. Measured with immunoSEQ multiplex PCR; TCRdb has only the in-frame clones, and not every one. Among over 45,000 clones listed, less than 85% were seen once. Here the sequenced sample was peripheral blood, taken from a patient treated with radiotherapy plus ipilimumab. The receptors were gathered from a human donor with non-small cell lung cancer who had a complete response to radiotherapy plus ipilimumab.

The chain recombines TRBV2 with TRBJ2-1, with D possibly TRBD2 on 5 matching bases. The V gene lost 2 bases and the J gene lost 7 bases, with 15 bases spanning the gap. The germline gives CDR1 SNHLY, CDR2 FYNNEI. CDR3 length equals 15 residues. The CDR3 DNA follows: TGTGCCAGCAGTGAACGATCGGTGGGAGTGAATGAGCAGTTCTTC. Protein sequence: CASSERSVGVNEQFF.

This clone came up a few times. The chain carries TRBV19 and TRBJ1-1; 11 nucleotides line up with TRBD1. The CDR3 is 15 amino acids. Germline values: CDR1 LNHDA, CDR2 SQIVND (reference sequence). Trimming took 8 bases from V and 5 from J; bases not matched to a gene: 10. The CDR3: CASQDRGLRGTEAFF. CDR3 coding DNA: TGTGCCAGTCAGGACAGGGGGCTGAGGGGGACTGAAGCTTTCTTT.

This rearrangement joins TRBV4-3 to TRBJ2-7, with 11 bases identical to TRBD1. The CDR3 is 14 amino acids. The junction had 3 bases not matched to a gene; V was cut back by 4 bases and J by 4 bases. Germline-derived CDR1 and CDR2 are LGHNA and YSLEER. CDR3 sequence reads: CASSPGQGAYEQYF. DNA for the CDR3: TGCGCCAGCAGCCCCGGACAGGGGGCTTACGAGCAGTACTTC.

V gene TRBV7-9 combines with J gene TRBJ2-3; 8 bases fit TRBD2. The junction had 7 bases not matched to a gene; V was cut back by 8 bases and J by 0 bases. Germline V gene sequence: CDR1 SEHNR, CDR2 FQNEAQ (reference sequence). CDR3 length: 15 amino acids. DNA of the CDR3: TGTGCCAGCGAGCGGGGGCCGACTAGCACAGATACGCAGTATTTT. Its translation is CASERGPTSTDTQYF.

The V gene is TRBV2, the J gene TRBJ2-7; 9 bases line up with TRBD1. Germline values: CDR1 SNHLY, CDR2 FYNNEI. V lost 11 bases to trimming and J lost 4 bases; unmatched junction nucleotides: 9. CDR3 length: 13 amino acids. CDR3 protein: CAGNRDRAYEQYV. CDR3 DNA sequence: TGTGCCGGAAACCGGGACAGGGCTTACGAGCAGTACGTC.

The chain recombines TRBV15 with TRBJ2-5; D possibly corresponds to TRBD1 (6 bases). V shed 1 base and J shed 3 bases, with 6 bases lying between them. The CDR3 sequence is 13 residues long. Germline V CDR1 and CDR2: LNHNV, YYDKDF (reference sequence). The CDR3 protein is CATSRAGEETQYF. CDR3 sequence (DNA): TGTGCCACCAGCAGAGCAGGGGAAGAGACCCAGTACTTC.

This chain connects TRBV25-1 to TRBJ2-5, with a weak D call TRBD2 (6 bases). The V and J ends lost 6 bases and 5 bases respectively, with 13 bases between them. Germline values: CDR1 MGHDK, CDR2 SYGVNS. This CDR3 spans 13 amino acids. The CDR3 DNA sequence: TGTGCCAGCAGGGGCGGGGTCGGGGAGACCCAGTACTTC. This translates into CASRGGVGETQYF.

V and J are TRBV19 and TRBJ1-2; D might be TRBD1 (6 bases). This CDR3 contains 16 residues. Germline values: CDR1 LNHDA, CDR2 SQIVND (reference sequence). V was shortened by 7 bases and J by 4 bases, with 22 bases between the two germline ends. CDR3 nucleotide sequence: TGTGCCAGTACTAACAAAGGTCAGGGGCTTCCCTATGGCTACACCTTC. Translating gives CASTNKGQGLPYGYTF.

The V gene is TRBV5-1, the J gene TRBJ2-1, with D uncertain. The CDR3 spans 14 residues. Trimming cost V 0 bases and J 4 bases, with 8 bases left between them. Germline loops: CDR1 SGHRS, CDR2 YFSETQ. The CDR3 nucleotides read TGCGCCAGCAGCTTGGGACTGGAATACAATGAGCAGTTCTTC. Its translation is CASSLGLEYNEQFF. Full variable domain (rest looked up from reference TRBV5-1 and TRBJ2-1): KAGVTQTPRYLIKTRGQQVTLSCSPISGHRSVSWYQQTPGQGLQFLFEYFSETQRNKGNFPGRFSGRQFSNSRSEMNVSTLELGDSALYLCASSLGLEYNEQFFGPGTRLTVL.

V is TRBV5-6 and J is TRBJ1-2; a possible D gene is TRBD1 (5 bases). Trimming took off 0 bases at V and 7 bases at J, with 25 bases between the two ends. Germline-derived CDR1 and CDR2 are SGHDT and YYEEEE. The CDR3 covers 18 residues. The CDR3 here is CASSLGPGPLPITGGYTF. Written as DNA, the CDR3 is TGTGCCAGCAGCTTGGGGCCAGGGCCCCTTCCTATCACGGGTGGCTACACCTTC. Full variable domain (rest looked up from reference TRBV5-6 and TRBJ1-2): DAGVTQSPTHLIKTRGQQVTLRCSPKSGHDTVSWYQQALGQGPQFIFQYYEEEERQRGNFPDRFSGHQFPNYSSELNVNALLLGDSALYLCASSLGPGPLPITGGYTFGSGTRLTVV.

The CDR3 loop reads CASSSDRVWTGELFF. CDR3 in DNA: TGTGCCAGCAGCTCTGACAGGGTTTGGACCGGGGAGCTGTTTTTT. This chain joins TRBV11-3 and TRBJ2-2; 7 positions agree with TRBD1. V lost 4 bases and J lost 5; bases outside the gene matches: 7. Germline CDR1 and CDR2: SGHNT and YENEEA. This CDR3 is built from 15 residues.

The rearrangement joins TRBV27 to TRBJ1-5, with TRBD1 as a possible D gene (6 bases). The CDR3 is 18 residues long. Trimming cost V 4 bases and J 0 bases, with 19 bases left between them. CDR1 is MNHEY, CDR2 SMNVEV, per germline (reference sequence). CDR3 nucleotide sequence: TGTGCCAGCAGTTCGAGAAGGGCAGGGGTTCTTAGCAATCAGCCCCAGCATTTT. As protein: CASSSRRAGVLSNQPQHF.

The gene calls are TRBV5-4 and TRBJ1-2; 7 bases agree with TRBD1. The CDR3 has 15 residues. Germline loops: CDR1 SGHNT, CDR2 YYREEE (reference sequence). Trimming cost V 2 bases and J 2 bases; bases outside gene matches: 6. DNA for the CDR3: TGTGCCAGCAGCTTAGAAGCAGGGGGGAACTATGGCTACACCTTC. Translating it yields CASSLEAGGNYGYTF.

The V call is TRBV7-8, the J call TRBJ2-1; TRBD1 aligns across 10 bases. With V trimmed by 5 bases and J by 3 bases, 4 bases remained unmatched. Germline-derived CDR1 and CDR2 are SGHVS and FQNEAQ. The CDR3 is made up of 15 amino acids. The CDR3 sequence: CASSPRDRGYNEQFF. For the CDR3, the DNA is TGTGCCAGCAGCCCACGGGACAGGGGCTACAATGAGCAGTTCTTC.

This clone has only a few counts. The CDR3 region is CASSLGGTGAYEQYV. The CDR3 nucleotides read TGCGCCAGCAGCTTAGGGGGGACAGGGGCCTACGAGCAGTACGTC. The rearrangement links TRBV5-1 to TRBJ2-7, with 10 nucleotides matching TRBD1. This CDR3 contains 15 residues. V lost 2 bases to trimming and J lost 2 bases; unmatched junction nucleotides: 4. Germline CDR1 SGHRS, CDR2 YFSETQ.

The genes are TRBV6-4 and TRBJ2-3; 14 nucleotides match TRBD2. The CDR3 consists of 19 residues. V trimming: 4 bases; J trimming: 1 base; junction bases outside the gene matches: 10. CDR1 is MRHNA, CDR2 SNTAGT, per germline. In DNA, the CDR3 is TGTGCCAGCAGTGTCAACGGGGGGACTAGCGGGGGCCGCACAGATACGCAGTATTTT. Translated, it gives CASSVNGGTSGGRTDTQYF.

The V call is TRBV30, the J call TRBJ2-4; D is perhaps TRBD1 (6 bases). Trimming pared 5 bases from V and 0 bases from J, leaving 14 bases between. The germline V gene encodes CDR1 GTSNPN and CDR2 SVGIG (reference sequence). This CDR3 region has 15 residues. The CDR3 DNA follows: TGTGCCTGGGAAAGGACAGAACTAGCCAAAAACATTCAGTACTTC. This sequence encodes CAWERTELAKNIQYF.

The chain employs TRBV7-2 and TRBJ2-4; D remains ambiguous. The CDR3 has 18 amino acids. V was trimmed by 0 bases and J by 1 base, leaving 16 bases between them. The V gene's germline CDR1 is SGHTA and CDR2 FQGNSA. The CDR3 region has the DNA TGTGCCAGCAGCTTAGCTGTGAGATCCTCACGGGCCAAAAACATTCAGTACTTC. Its translation is CASSLAVRSSRAKNIQYF.

This rearrangement joins TRBV25-1 to TRBJ1-5, with a possible D match to TRBD1 (5 bases). Per the germline V gene, CDR1 is MGHDK and CDR2 is SYGVNS. V lost 6 bases, J lost 3 bases, and 15 bases lay in between. The CDR3 loop spans 15 amino acids. CDR3 loop: CASSRGAGVNQPQHF. As DNA, the CDR3 is TGTGCCAGCAGCCGAGGGGCGGGGGTCAATCAGCCCCAGCATTTT.

The chain uses TRBV13 and TRBJ2-1; TRBD2 aligns across 8 bases. The CDR3 runs to 17 residues. The germline CDR1 and CDR2 sequences are PRHDT and FYEKMQ (reference sequence). V shed 4 bases and J 1 base; nucleotides not matched to a gene: 9. The CDR3 region is CASSSERTSPSYNEQFF. The CDR3 DNA follows: TGTGCCAGCAGCTCCGAGCGGACTAGCCCATCCTACAATGAGCAGTTCTTC.

This chain joins TRBV15 and TRBJ2-7; 10 nucleotides align to TRBD1. J lost 5 bases, V lost 2 bases, and 9 bases had no gene match. This CDR3 spans 16 amino acids. Germline V gene sequence: CDR1 LNHNV, CDR2 YYDKDF (reference sequence). The DNA of the CDR3 is TGTGCCACCAGCAGATTCCGGGACAGGGGTGTAGACGAGCAGTACGTC. This translates into CATSRFRDRGVDEQYV.